This is a list of T cell receptor beta chains from one sample in a study of blood T cell repertoires in COVID-19. Sequencing was performed with immunoSEQ multiplex PCR; in TCRdb, only in-frame clones are kept and a portion is missing. This sample has about 94,000 clones, with just under 80% found just once. The specimen sequenced was peripheral blood. Receptors were obtained from a man between 70 and 80 years old with COVID-19, enrolled during active disease. Each CDR3 is given with its conserved first and last residue. The order of the fields is clone size, J gene, V gene, D gene, CDR3 DNA, CDR3 protein. A D gene is named only where the DNA matches it firmly. Size is omitted from some rows. Given values are once, few, many or a class for expanded clones.

abundance: .
j_gene: TRBJ1-5
v_gene: TRBV19
d_gene: TRBD1
CDR3nt: TGTGCCAGTAAAATGACAGGGGCAGGTCAGCCCCAGCATTTT
CDR3aa: CASKMTGAGQPQHF

abundance: .
j_gene: TRBJ2-3
v_gene: TRBV12-3/TRBV12-4
d_gene: .
CDR3nt: TGTGCCAGCAGCCCCCGTGGCACAGATACGCAGTATTTT
CDR3aa: CASSPRGTDTQYF

abundance: .
j_gene: TRBJ1-5
v_gene: TRBV4-2
d_gene: TRBD1
CDR3nt: TGTGCCAGCAGCCTAGGACAGGGGGCCGGCCAGCCCCAGCATTTT
CDR3aa: CASSLGQGAGQPQHF

abundance: .
j_gene: TRBJ2-1
v_gene: TRBV5-6
d_gene: .
CDR3nt: TGTGCCAGCAGATTCCGGGCGGGCTCCTACAATGAGCAGTTCTTC
CDR3aa: CASRFRAGSYNEQFF

abundance: .
j_gene: TRBJ1-2
v_gene: TRBV14
d_gene: .
CDR3nt: TGTGCCAGCAGCCTCGGAGCTAATGGCTACACCTTC
CDR3aa: CASSLGANGYTF

abundance: .
j_gene: TRBJ1-2
v_gene: TRBV19
d_gene: .
CDR3nt: TGTGCCAGTAGTATACGATCAGGGATGGACGGCTACACCTTC
CDR3aa: CASSIRSGMDGYTF

abundance: .
j_gene: TRBJ2-2
v_gene: TRBV27
d_gene: TRBD2
CDR3nt: TGTGCCAGCAAGACTAGCGGGAGGGCCACCGGGGAGCTGTTTTTT
CDR3aa: CASKTSGRATGELFF

abundance: .
j_gene: TRBJ2-5
v_gene: TRBV4-3
d_gene: TRBD1
CDR3nt: TGCGCCAGCAGCCAAGGGACAGGAGAGACCCAGTACTTC
CDR3aa: CASSQGTGETQYF

abundance: .
j_gene: TRBJ2-3
v_gene: TRBV9
d_gene: .
CDR3nt: TGTGCCAGCAGCGCCCTGGGGGGAAGCACAGATACGCAGTATTTT
CDR3aa: CASSALGGSTDTQYF

abundance: few
j_gene: TRBJ2-1
v_gene: TRBV6-5
d_gene: TRBD1
CDR3nt: TGTGCCAGCGGACAGGGGTACCCCTATGAGCAGTTCTTC
CDR3aa: CASGQGYPYEQFF

abundance: .
j_gene: TRBJ1-2
v_gene: TRBV28
d_gene: .
CDR3nt: TGTGCCAGCAGTTTAGTTTCCAGGGACTATGGCTACACCTTC
CDR3aa: CASSLVSRDYGYTF

abundance: many
j_gene: TRBJ2-7
v_gene: TRBV7-9
d_gene: TRBD2
CDR3nt: TGTGCCAGCAGCCAATGGACTAGCCAGCGGAACGAGCAGTACTTC
CDR3aa: CASSQWTSQRNEQYF

abundance: .
j_gene: TRBJ2-7
v_gene: TRBV14
d_gene: .
CDR3nt: TGTGCCAGCAGCCATAGCGTTACAGGGAGTCCCGGCCACTACGAGCAGTACTTC
CDR3aa: CASSHSVTGSPGHYEQYF

abundance: .
j_gene: TRBJ2-7
v_gene: TRBV6-5
d_gene: .
CDR3nt: TGTGCCAGCAGTTACACCGTGGGACAATCCTACGAGCAGTACTTC
CDR3aa: CASSYTVGQSYEQYF

abundance: .
j_gene: TRBJ2-2
v_gene: TRBV5-4
d_gene: .
CDR3nt: TGTGCCAGCAGCTTTGCGCGGTACACCGGGGAGCTGTTTTTT
CDR3aa: CASSFARYTGELFF

abundance: .
j_gene: TRBJ2-3
v_gene: TRBV4-2
d_gene: .
CDR3nt: TGTGCCAGCACATTAGCGGTCAGCACAGATACGCAGTATTTT
CDR3aa: CASTLAVSTDTQYF

abundance: .
j_gene: TRBJ1-2
v_gene: TRBV13
d_gene: .
CDR3nt: TGTGCCAGCAGCCGCGACTATGGCTACACCTTC
CDR3aa: CASSRDYGYTF

abundance: .
j_gene: TRBJ1-1
v_gene: TRBV30
d_gene: .
CDR3nt: TGTGCCTGGGAACATCAGGGTGGCACTGAAGCTTTCTTT
CDR3aa: CAWEHQGGTEAFF

abundance: .
j_gene: TRBJ1-3
v_gene: TRBV19
d_gene: .
CDR3nt: TGTGCCAGTGAAAGGGGATCTGGAAACACCATATATTTT
CDR3aa: CASERGSGNTIYF

abundance: many
j_gene: TRBJ1-2
v_gene: TRBV19
d_gene: .
CDR3nt: TGTGCCAGTAAAGGTTACGGCGCGCCAGGCCATAACTATGGCTACACCTTC
CDR3aa: CASKGYGAPGHNYGYTF

abundance: .
j_gene: TRBJ2-3
v_gene: TRBV7-9
d_gene: TRBD2
CDR3nt: TGTGCCAGCAGCCCCGGGGGGGGAGCAGGGACCACAGATACGCAGTATTTT
CDR3aa: CASSPGGGAGTTDTQYF

abundance: once
j_gene: TRBJ2-3
v_gene: TRBV4-2
d_gene: .
CDR3nt: TGTGCCAGCAGCCAAGATCTTGGAGGAAAGACAGATACGCAGTATTTT
CDR3aa: CASSQDLGGKTDTQYF

abundance: once
j_gene: TRBJ1-1
v_gene: TRBV6-5
d_gene: .
CDR3nt: TGTGCCAGCAGGCGACAACAGAACACTGAAGCTTTCTTT
CDR3aa: CASRRQQNTEAFF

abundance: once
j_gene: TRBJ1-4
v_gene: TRBV6-1
d_gene: .
CDR3nt: TGTGCCAGCAGTGAAGTTTGGCGGGCCGGTGCAACTAATGAAAAACTGTTTTTT
CDR3aa: CASSEVWRAGATNEKLFF

abundance: .
j_gene: TRBJ1-2
v_gene: TRBV6-1
d_gene: TRBD1
CDR3nt: TGTGCCAGCAGTGAAGCGGGGGACAGGGCCGATGGCTACACCTTC
CDR3aa: CASSEAGDRADGYTF

abundance: .
j_gene: TRBJ2-7
v_gene: TRBV5-5
d_gene: .
CDR3nt: TGTGCCAGCAGCACAATGGGAGACTACGAGCAGTACTTC
CDR3aa: CASSTMGDYEQYF

abundance: .
j_gene: TRBJ1-4
v_gene: TRBV11-3
d_gene: .
CDR3nt: TGTGCCAGCAGCTTTAGGGGCAGGGCGAATGAAAAACTGTTTTTT
CDR3aa: CASSFRGRANEKLFF

abundance: .
j_gene: TRBJ2-3
v_gene: TRBV5-4
d_gene: .
CDR3nt: TGTGCCACTACATTTGGGGCGGGGACCACAGATACGCAGTATTTT
CDR3aa: CATTFGAGTTDTQYF

abundance: .
j_gene: TRBJ1-2
v_gene: TRBV18
d_gene: .
CDR3nt: TGTGCCAGCTCACCCTTCCAGGGGCGCTGGGTAAACTATGGCTACACCTTC
CDR3aa: CASSPFQGRWVNYGYTF

abundance: .
j_gene: TRBJ1-5
v_gene: TRBV18
d_gene: .
CDR3nt: TGTGCCAGCTCTGTGAGTATGGGACAAAATCAGCCCCAGCATTTT
CDR3aa: CASSVSMGQNQPQHF

abundance: .
j_gene: TRBJ1-2
v_gene: TRBV19
d_gene: TRBD1
CDR3nt: TGTGCCAGTAGTGGGACAGGGAAGGCGGGGTATGGCTACACCTTC
CDR3aa: CASSGTGKAGYGYTF

abundance: .
j_gene: TRBJ2-3
v_gene: TRBV10-1
d_gene: TRBD2
CDR3nt: TGCGCCAGCAAGTTAGCGGGAGCGGATACGCAGTATTTT
CDR3aa: CASKLAGADTQYF